Included here is one T cell receptor beta chain sequence, with context. Recovered status in Cohort 3 required two negative PCRs, clearance, or symptom resolution. This sample was included in a study of blood T cell repertoires in COVID-19. This CDR3 is built from 16 residues. V was cut by 1 base and J by 6 bases, with 16 bases left in between. Per the germline V gene, CDR1 is SEHNR and CDR2 is FQNEAQ (reference sequence). TCRdb's table, derived via immunoSEQ multiplex PCR, lists solely in-frame clones and lacks some. The table lists hundreds of thousands of clones, 85% to 90% of them singletons, with 0.95% to 1.5% in the top ten.

Sequencing input: PBMCs or T cells enriched from blood (not recorded which). The chain employs TRBV7-9 and TRBJ2-1; no clear D. This TCR derives from a man aged 25-45 years who had recovered from COVID-19. The CDR3 reads CASSLGGLITGNEQFF. The CDR3 DNA reads as TGTGCCAGCAGCTTAGGTGGTCTAATAACCGGCAATGAGCAGTTCTTC.